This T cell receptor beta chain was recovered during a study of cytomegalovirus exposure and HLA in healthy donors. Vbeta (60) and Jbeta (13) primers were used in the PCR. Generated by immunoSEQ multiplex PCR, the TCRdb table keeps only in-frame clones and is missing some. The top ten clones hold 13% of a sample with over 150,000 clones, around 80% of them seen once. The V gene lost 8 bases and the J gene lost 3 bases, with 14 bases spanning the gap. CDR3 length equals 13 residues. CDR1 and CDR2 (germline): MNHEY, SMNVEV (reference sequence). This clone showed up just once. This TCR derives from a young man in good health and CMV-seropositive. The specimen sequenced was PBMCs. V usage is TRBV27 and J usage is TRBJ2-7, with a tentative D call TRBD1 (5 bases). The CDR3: CASGHLRNYEQYF. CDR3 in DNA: TGTGCCAGCGGACATTTACGAAACTACGAGCAGTACTTC.